One and the same sample provided the 17 T cell receptor beta chains below, sequenced in a study of T cell responses to AZD1222 COVID-19 vaccine. Clones were sequenced by immunoSEQ multiplex PCR, and TCRdb holds only the in-frame ones, with some missing. The table has around 100,000 clones, 91% seen once. The sequences come from peripheral blood, collected on day 0 of AZD1222 vaccination. Every receptor here comes from an adult in good health.

The rearrangement joins TRBV9 to TRBJ2-2; 16 bases agree with TRBD2. Per germline, CDR1 SGDLS and CDR2 YYNGEE. The CDR3 covers 18 residues. J lost 5 bases, V lost 4 bases, and 8 bases had no gene match. The DNA of the CDR3 is TGTGCCAGCAGCTTCACGGGACTAGCGGGAGGGGAAACCGGGGAGCTGTTTTTT. It is translated as CASSFTGLAGGETGELFF.

This chain links TRBV11-2 with TRBJ2-7, with 8 bases aligning to TRBD2. CDR1 and CDR2 (germline): SGHAT, FQNNGV. V dropped 2 bases and J dropped 6; count of bases not matched to a gene: 9. This CDR3 region has 15 residues. CDR3 in amino acids: CASSLWLAGLAEQYF. The CDR3 nucleotides are TGTGCCAGCAGCTTATGGCTAGCGGGTCTTGCCGAGCAGTACTTC. Full variable domain (rest looked up from reference TRBV11-2 and TRBJ2-7): EAGVAQSPRYKIIEKRQSVAFWCNPISGHATLYWYQQILGQGPKLLIQFQNNGVVDDSQLPKDRFSAERLKGVDSTLKIQPAKLEDSAVYLCASSLWLAGLAEQYFGPGTRLTVT.

The V call is TRBV5-6, the J call TRBJ1-1, with TRBD1 matching 8 bases. Germline CDR1 reads SGHDT; CDR2 reads YYEEEE. Unmatched junction bases numbered 4, after V lost 5 bases and J lost 1 base. This CDR3 region has 14 residues. CDR3: CASRPQGANTEAFF. The CDR3, as DNA: TGTGCCAGCAGGCCTCAGGGGGCGAACACTGAAGCTTTCTTT.

This chain joins TRBV2 and TRBJ2-1; D possibly uses TRBD1 or TRBD2 (5 bases each). CDR3 length: 15 residues. Between the trimmed V and J ends, which lost 1 base and 5 bases, there was a span of 12 bases. Germline CDR1 reads SNHLY; CDR2 reads FYNNEI. The DNA for the CDR3 is TGTGCCAGCAGTGAAGACAGGCACGGGGACAATGAGCAGTTCTTC. Translated: CASSEDRHGDNEQFF.

This chain uses TRBV28 with TRBJ1-6; no firm D call. V lost 5 bases and J 0 bases, leaving 11 bases between the germline ends. Germline V gives CDR1 MDHEN, CDR2 SYDVKM. This CDR3 comprises 16 residues. The CDR3, as DNA: TGTGCCAGCAGTCTTCCATTGTCCTCCTATAATTCACCCCTCCACTTT. Translating it yields CASSLPLSSYNSPLHF.

The chain carries TRBV27 and TRBJ2-7, with D perhaps matching TRBD2 (5 bases). The germline V gene encodes CDR1 MNHEY and CDR2 SMNVEV (reference sequence). This CDR3 is 13 amino acids long. V dropped 0 bases and J dropped 5 bases, with 8 bases sitting between them. Written as DNA, the CDR3 is TGTGCCAGCAGTTTATCTAGACTAAACGAGCAGTACTTC. This translates into CASSLSRLNEQYF.

The gene calls are TRBV25-1 and TRBJ2-2; no reliable D call. There are 14 residues in the CDR3. Germline CDR1 and CDR2: MGHDK and SYGVNS. V was clipped by 2 bases and J by 1 base, with 5 bases between them. The CDR3 spells CASSELLNTGELFF. The CDR3 nucleotides are TGTGCCAGCAGTGAACTCTTGAACACCGGGGAGCTGTTTTTT.

This chain uses TRBV11-1 with TRBJ1-1, with a weak D call TRBD1 (6 bases). V lost 1 base, J lost 8 bases, and 17 bases lay in between. The CDR3 spans 15 residues. Germline loops: CDR1 SGHAT, CDR2 FQDESV (reference sequence). CDR3 nucleotides: TGTGCCAGCAGCTTAGTCGCAGGGGTCGGAGAAGAAGCTTTCTTT. Amino acid sequence: CASSLVAGVGEEAFF.

The rearrangement joins TRBV18 to TRBJ2-7; weak D call: TRBD1 (5 bases). Per germline, CDR1 KGHSH and CDR2 LQKENI. This CDR3 has 15 amino acids. Trimming removed 1 base at V and 7 bases at J, with 17 bases between. CDR3 amino acids: CASSPRGRPGLEQYF. DNA for the CDR3: TGTGCCAGCTCACCACGGGGCCGCCCGGGCCTTGAGCAGTACTTC.

The CDR3 loop is CASSFGGDSYEQYF. In DNA form, the CDR3 reads TGCGCCAGCAGCTTTGGGGGGGACTCCTACGAGCAGTACTTC. The V and J genes are TRBV5-1 and TRBJ2-7, with 7 bases fitting TRBD2. In germline, CDR1 is SGHRS, CDR2 YFSETQ. The ends lost 2 bases at V and 0 bases at J; junction bases unmatched: 2. The CDR3 contains 14 residues.

Regarding this clone: The junction departs from the called germline gene at one end, perhaps through a read error. The J gene is TRBJ1-4, the V gene TRBV6-1; 7 positions match TRBD1. CDR3 length: 15 residues. From germline, CDR1 is MNHNS and CDR2 SASEGT. The CDR3 DNA reads as TGTGCCAGCAGTAAAGCGACAGGGAGGGATGAAAAACTGTTTTTT. Translation: CASSKATGRDEKLFF.

The chain combines TRBV28 with TRBJ2-7, with TRBD2 matching 12 bases. V lost 6 bases, J lost 4 bases, and 4 bases stayed unmatched. CDR1 and CDR2 (germline): MDHEN, SYDVKM. The CDR3 spans 14 residues. CDR3: CASRVTSGSYEQYF. DNA for the CDR3: TGTGCCAGCAGGGTGACTAGCGGGAGTTACGAGCAGTACTTC.

This clone was observed a few times. The chain couples TRBV28 to TRBJ1-1; weak D call: TRBD1 (6 bases). Germline CDR1 MDHEN, CDR2 SYDVKM. The ends were cut back, 7 bases at V and 1 base at J, with 16 bases in the middle. There are 15 residues in the CDR3. CDR3 residues: CASMLGQRANTEAFF. The CDR3, as DNA: TGTGCCAGCATGTTAGGACAGCGAGCGAACACTGAAGCTTTCTTT.

This rearrangement joins TRBV5-4 to TRBJ1-2; 8 bases agree with TRBD1. J lost 4 bases, V lost 5 bases, and 13 bases had no gene match. The germline gives CDR1 SGHNT, CDR2 YYREEE (reference sequence). The CDR3 extends over 16 amino acids. This chain's CDR3 is CASRQPGQEIGYGYTF. CDR3 sequence (DNA): TGTGCCAGCAGACAACCGGGACAGGAGATTGGCTATGGCTACACCTTC.

V and J are TRBV7-2 and TRBJ2-7; 7 positions agree with TRBD1. Germline loops: CDR1 SGHTA, CDR2 FQGNSA. This CDR3 is 15 amino acids long. Trimming cost V 2 bases and J 0 bases; bases outside gene matches: 4. CDR3 bases: TGTGCCAGCAGCTTAATGGGACAGAGCTCCTACGAGCAGTACTTC. Its protein is CASSLMGQSSYEQYF.

The rearrangement links TRBV4-1 to TRBJ2-4, with 16 bases matching TRBD2. The CDR3 sequence is 18 residues long. CDR1 and CDR2 (germline): MGHRA, YSYEKL. The J segment lost 3 bases and the V segment lost 4 bases, leaving 6 bases of the junction unmatched. The CDR3 sequence is CASSPGLAGGQGKNIQYF. CDR3 nucleotides: TGCGCCAGCAGCCCGGGACTAGCGGGAGGGCAGGGCAAAAACATTCAGTACTTC.

This chain links TRBV7-3 with TRBJ2-3; D uncertain. Per germline, CDR1 SGHTA and CDR2 FQGTGA. This CDR3 is 14 amino acids long. V was clipped by 3 bases and J by 1 base, with 8 bases between them. DNA of the CDR3: TGTGCCAGCAGCTTTGATCTCCGCACAGATACGCAGTATTTT. Encoded protein: CASSFDLRTDTQYF.